This T cell receptor beta chain was obtained from a study of OX40 agonist ivuxolimab in advanced cancers. Any history of autoimmune disease or systemic immunosuppression disqualified patients. At cycle 4 day 1, cycle 7 day 1, and baseline, blood was sampled. The method was immunoSEQ multiplex PCR; TCRdb's version includes in-frame clones alone and lacks a portion of them. The table lists about 47,000 clones, 80% to 90% of them singletons, with under 30% in the top ten. Per the germline V gene, CDR1 is SGHVS and CDR2 is FQNEAQ. CDR3 length: 11 residues. Trimming left V 4 bases short and J 8 bases short, with 6 bases between. This clone was seen once. Its antigen is not known. Overall study findings and caveats: CD4+ T cells averaged fewer expanded clones than CD8+ T cells. Low normalized T-cell clonal expansion was additionally recorded for some nonresponders.

V usage is TRBV7-8 and J usage is TRBJ2-1; D is ambiguous. The clonotype was recovered from an adult with an advanced solid tumor such as melanoma, head and neck, liver or kidney cancer. The sequencing used CD4+ or CD8+ T cells sorted from blood, collected in a trial of the OX40 agonist ivuxolimab. This CDR3 is CASSSGYEQFF. CDR3 coding DNA: TGTGCCAGCAGCTCTGGCTATGAGCAGTTCTTC.